The 21 T cell receptor beta chains below were found in one sample sequenced in a study of blood T cell repertoires in COVID-19. Repertoires were generated with immunoSEQ multiplex PCR, while TCRdb's copy carries only in-frame clones and drops some. The sample holds about 270,000 clones; roughly 86% are singletons and the top ten take about 8.7%. What was sequenced was peripheral blood. Receptor source: a man aged 40-49 years with active or convalescent COVID-19.

This chain links TRBV6-5 with TRBJ2-3; 9 bases fit TRBD1. Germline CDR1 reads MNHEY; CDR2 reads SVGAGI. This CDR3 spans 12 amino acids. After removal of 11 bases from V and 0 bases from J, the junction contained 0 bases not matched to a gene. The CDR3 DNA follows: TGTGCCGGGACAGGGAGCACAGATACGCAGTATTTT. It translates to CAGTGSTDTQYF.

CDR3 DNA: TGTGCCACCAGCAGAGATCGCGGGGGGTTCTCCTACGAGCAGTACTTC. Its translation: CATSRDRGGFSYEQYF. The genes are TRBV15 and TRBJ2-7; 8 bases line up with TRBD2. CDR1 LNHNV and CDR2 YYDKDF come from the germline V gene (reference sequence). The junction had 4 bases not matched to a gene; V was cut back by 0 bases and J by 0 bases. The CDR3 covers 16 residues.

The chain uses TRBV18 and TRBJ2-7; D possibly corresponds to TRBD1 (5 bases). From germline, CDR1 is KGHSH and CDR2 LQKENI. The ends were cut back, 6 bases at V and 4 bases at J, with 13 bases in the middle. The CDR3 consists of 13 residues. The CDR3 protein is CASSPDSLYEQYF. The CDR3 nucleotides read TGTGCCAGCTCTCCAGACAGTCTATACGAGCAGTACTTC.

The gene calls are TRBV4-2 and TRBJ1-2; D ambiguous. Trimming took 1 base from V and 1 from J, leaving 22 bases between them. CDR1 and CDR2 (germline): LGHNA, YNFKEQ. This CDR3 region has 19 residues. For the CDR3, the DNA is TGTGCCAGCAGCCAAGGACTTGCCCCCGCGGGGTTGGGTAACTATGGCTACACCTTC. It is translated as CASSQGLAPAGLGNYGYTF.

The rearrangement joins TRBV5-4 to TRBJ2-4; D unresolved. Germline loops: CDR1 SGHNT, CDR2 YYREEE (reference sequence). Trimming removed 0 bases at V and 1 base at J, with 8 bases between. The CDR3 has 15 residues. This CDR3 is CASSLDSRAKNIQYF. CDR3 DNA sequence: TGTGCCAGCAGCTTGGACTCTAGGGCCAAAAACATTCAGTACTTC.

The chain joins TRBV5-5 to TRBJ1-4; a weak D match, TRBD1 (5 bases). From germline, CDR1 is SGHKS and CDR2 YYEKEE (reference sequence). This CDR3 contains 15 residues. Trimming took off 3 bases at V and 8 bases at J, with 17 bases between the two ends. The CDR3 DNA sequence: TGTGCCAGCAGCTGGGCCCCTACAGGCCCGGAAAAACTGTTTTTT. Residues: CASSWAPTGPEKLFF. Looking up the rest from reference TRBV5-5 and TRBJ1-4 gives the full variable domain: DAGVTQSPTHLIKTRGQQVTLRCSPISGHKSVSWYQQVLGQGPQFIFQYYEKEERGRGNFPDRFSARQFPNYSSELNVNALLLGDSALYLCASSWAPTGPEKLFFGSGTQLSVL.

The chain carries TRBV5-8 and TRBJ1-1; 8 nucleotides line up with TRBD1. The CDR3 covers 14 residues. Germline-derived CDR1 and CDR2 are SGHTS and YDEGEE. V shed 3 bases, J shed 1 base, and the junction held 2 bases outside the gene matches. CDR3 DNA: TGTGCCAGCAGCTGGGGACAGGCGAACACTGAAGCTTTCTTT. This codes for CASSWGQANTEAFF.

This chain joins TRBV6-6 and TRBJ2-3; 14 bases align to TRBD2. Per the germline V gene, CDR1 is MNHNY and CDR2 is SVGAGI (reference sequence). The CDR3 extends over 17 amino acids. J gave up 0 bases and V 7 bases, and 6 bases lay outside the gene matches. CDR3 residues: CASTRGLAGASTDTQYF. The DNA of the CDR3 is TGTGCCAGCACTCGGGGACTAGCGGGAGCCAGCACAGATACGCAGTATTTT.

The J gene is TRBJ2-2, the V gene TRBV9; D not certain. The CDR3 sequence is 13 residues long. The V end was cut by 0 bases, the J end by 6 bases, with 6 bases between. Germline V gene sequence: CDR1 SGDLS, CDR2 YYNGEE. The CDR3, as DNA: TGTGCCAGCAGCGTAGGAGGCTCCGGGGAGCTGTTTTTT. This sequence encodes CASSVGGSGELFF.

Concerning this clone itself: A read error is likely, as this CDR3 ends without the conserved phenylalanine or tryptophan. Because the CDR3's place on the DNA is in doubt, the DNA is left out and the CDR3 is given as listed by TCRdb. The chain carries TRBV2 and TRBJ2-4; the listed D gene, TRBD1, was not tested against the DNA. Including both end residues, the CDR3 is 12 amino acids long. Germline-derived CDR1 and CDR2 are SNHLY and FYNNEI. The chain's CDR3 is CASSQTGTGSTH.

The chain uses TRBV6-2 or TRBV6-3 and TRBJ1-2; 8 positions agree with TRBD1. The V segment lost 4 bases and the J segment 5 bases; nucleotides outside the gene matches: 15. The germline CDR1 and CDR2 sequences are MNHEY and SVGEGT. The CDR3 is 17 residues long. CDR3 coding DNA: TGTGCCAGCAGTTCCACCGGGACAGGCCTGAAGGATTATGGCTACACCTTC. Protein product: CASSSTGTGLKDYGYTF.

CDR3 DNA: TGCAGCGTTGAAGGAGTGGGCTTTTTGGACTATGGCTACACCTTC. Its translation is CSVEGVGFLDYGYTF. The V and J genes are TRBV29-1 and TRBJ1-2; D is unresolved. The ends were cut back, 1 base at V and 3 bases at J, with 15 bases in the middle. From germline, CDR1 is SQVTM and CDR2 ANQGSEA. This CDR3 spans 15 amino acids.

This chain connects TRBV27 to TRBJ1-6; 10 bases are a match to TRBD1. J was trimmed by 6 bases and V by 5 bases; bases with no gene match: 7. The CDR3 has 16 residues. CDR1 and CDR2 (germline): MNHEY, SMNVEV (reference sequence). The CDR3 spells CASSPRQGARNSPLHF. DNA for the CDR3: TGTGCCAGCAGTCCTCGACAGGGGGCGCGTAATTCACCCCTCCACTTT.

V is TRBV11-2 and J is TRBJ2-5; possibly TRBD2 for D (5 bases). Trimming stripped 4 bases from V and 7 bases from J, with 13 bases between. This CDR3 has 13 amino acids. The germline V gene encodes CDR1 SGHAT and CDR2 FQNNGV. The CDR3 DNA sequence: TGTGCCAGCAGCTCCGGCGACGAGGGGACCCAGTACTTC. Amino acids: CASSSGDEGTQYF. The full variable domain, in which reference TRBV11-2 and TRBJ2-5 provide the parts outside the CDR3, is EAGVAQSPRYKIIEKRQSVAFWCNPISGHATLYWYQQILGQGPKLLIQFQNNGVVDDSQLPKDRFSAERLKGVDSTLKIQPAKLEDSAVYLCASSSGDEGTQYFGPGTRLLVL.

The V call is TRBV5-6, the J call TRBJ2-1; TRBD1 agrees at 10 bases. The CDR3 loop spans 16 amino acids. V shed 2 bases and J 5 bases; nucleotides not matched to a gene: 7. Germline V gives CDR1 SGHDT, CDR2 YYEEEE. CDR3 protein: CASSFPTGGSDNEQFF. The CDR3 DNA sequence: TGTGCCAGCAGCTTCCCGACAGGGGGCAGCGACAATGAGCAGTTCTTC.

This sequence joins TRBV5-1 and TRBJ1-6; the match to TRBD1 covers 8 bases. From germline, CDR1 is SGHRS and CDR2 YFSETQ. The CDR3 is 17 amino acids. V lost 0 bases, J lost 7 bases, and 9 bases stayed unmatched. Written as DNA, the CDR3 is TGCGCCAGCAGCTTGGACCCCGGGACAGGCTTAAATTCACCCCTCCACTTT. Residues: CASSLDPGTGLNSPLHF. Full variable domain (rest looked up from reference TRBV5-1 and TRBJ1-6): KAGVTQTPRYLIKTRGQQVTLSCSPISGHRSVSWYQQTPGQGLQFLFEYFSETQRNKGNFPGRFSGRQFSNSRSEMNVSTLELGDSALYLCASSLDPGTGLNSPLHFGNGTRLTVT.

The table lists this clone with a count of one. The CDR3 reads CASSDAGGVAEAFF. CDR3 DNA: TGTGCCAGCAGTGACGCAGGGGGCGTCGCTGAAGCTTTCTTT. The J gene is TRBJ1-1, the V gene TRBV6-1, with 8 bases lining up with TRBD1. Germline CDR1 MNHNS, CDR2 SASEGT. CDR3 length: 14 amino acids. Unmatched junction bases numbered 6, after V lost 3 bases and J lost 6 bases.

J is TRBJ2-7 and V is TRBV6-5; D possibly corresponds to TRBD2 (5 bases). The CDR3 loop spans 14 amino acids. Germline V lookup: CDR1 MNHEY, CDR2 SVGAGI. The germline V and J ends were trimmed by 6 bases and 0 bases, with 12 bases remaining between them. CDR3 in amino acids: CASRPRGRSYEQYF. CDR3 DNA: TGTGCCAGCAGACCCCGGGGTCGCTCCTACGAGCAGTACTTC.

The V call is TRBV5-1, the J call TRBJ2-5; 10 nucleotides align to TRBD2. CDR3 length: 16 residues. V lost 3 bases to trimming and J lost 2 bases; unmatched junction nucleotides: 7. Germline V CDR1 and CDR2: SGHRS, YFSETQ. The CDR3 DNA reads TGCGCCAGCAGCTATCCCGAGCGGGGGGGGCAAGAGACCCAGTACTTC. Protein sequence: CASSYPERGGQETQYF.

Here the CDR3 reads CASSSRAHRQETQYF. The CDR3 DNA is TGTGCCAGCAGCTCACGAGCGCACAGGCAAGAGACCCAGTACTTC. This sequence joins TRBV3-1 (or the pseudogene TRBV3-2) and TRBJ2-5; D might be TRBD1 (5 bases). Per germline, CDR1 LGHDT and CDR2 YNNKEL (reference sequence). V was trimmed by 5 bases and J by 2 bases, leaving 15 bases between them. This CDR3 has 15 amino acids.

The chain couples TRBV3-1 (or the pseudogene TRBV3-2) to TRBJ1-4; no reliable D call. CDR3 length equals 14 residues. In germline, CDR1 is LGHDT, CDR2 YNNKEL (reference sequence). Trimming shortened V by 0 bases and J by 8 bases, and 10 bases separated the two germline ends. As DNA, the CDR3 is TGTGCCAGCAGCCAAGAGGGCGGAGGGGAAAAACTGTTTTTT. Translation: CASSQEGGGEKLFF.